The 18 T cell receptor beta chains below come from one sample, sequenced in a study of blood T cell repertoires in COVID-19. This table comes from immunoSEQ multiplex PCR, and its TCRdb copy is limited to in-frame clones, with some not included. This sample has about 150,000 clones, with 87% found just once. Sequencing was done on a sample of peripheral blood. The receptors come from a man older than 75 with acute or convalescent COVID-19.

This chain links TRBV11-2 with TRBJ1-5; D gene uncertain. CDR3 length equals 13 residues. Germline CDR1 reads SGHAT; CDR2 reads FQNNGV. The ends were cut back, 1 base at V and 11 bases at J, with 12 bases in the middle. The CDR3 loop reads CASSLGRVEAQHF. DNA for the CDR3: TGTGCCAGCAGCTTAGGAAGGGTGGAGGCCCAGCATTTT. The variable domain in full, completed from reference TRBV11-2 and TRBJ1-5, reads EAGVAQSPRYKIIEKRQSVAFWCNPISGHATLYWYQQILGQGPKLLIQFQNNGVVDDSQLPKDRFSAERLKGVDSTLKIQPAKLEDSAVYLCASSLGRVEAQHFGDGTRLSIL.

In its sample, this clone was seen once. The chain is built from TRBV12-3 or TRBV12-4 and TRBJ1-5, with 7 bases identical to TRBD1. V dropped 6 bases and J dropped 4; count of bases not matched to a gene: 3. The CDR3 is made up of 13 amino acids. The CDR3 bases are TGTGCCAGCAGCCGGGGACAGAATCAGCCCCAGCATTTT. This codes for CASSRGQNQPQHF.

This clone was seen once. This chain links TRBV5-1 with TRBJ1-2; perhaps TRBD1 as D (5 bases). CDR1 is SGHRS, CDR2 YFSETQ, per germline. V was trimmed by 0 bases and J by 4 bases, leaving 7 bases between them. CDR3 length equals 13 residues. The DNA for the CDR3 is TGCGCCAGCAGCTTGGAAAGGGGCTATGGCTACACCTTC. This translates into CASSLERGYGYTF. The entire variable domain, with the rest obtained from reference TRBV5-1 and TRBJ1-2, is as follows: KAGVTQTPRYLIKTRGQQVTLSCSPISGHRSVSWYQQTPGQGLQFLFEYFSETQRNKGNFPGRFSGRQFSNSRSEMNVSTLELGDSALYLCASSLERGYGYTFGSGTRLTVV.

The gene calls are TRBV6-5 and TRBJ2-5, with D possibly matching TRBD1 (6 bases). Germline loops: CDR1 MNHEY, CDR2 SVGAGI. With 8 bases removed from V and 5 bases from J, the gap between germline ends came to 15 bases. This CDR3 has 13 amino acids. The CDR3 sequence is CASHPTGPETQYF. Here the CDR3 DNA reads TGTGCCAGCCACCCGACAGGACCGGAGACCCAGTACTTC.

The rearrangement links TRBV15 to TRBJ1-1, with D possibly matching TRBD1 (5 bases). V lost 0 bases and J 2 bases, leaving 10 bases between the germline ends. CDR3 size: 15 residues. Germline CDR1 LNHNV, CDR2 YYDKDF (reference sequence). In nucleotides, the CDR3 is TGTGCCACCAGCAGAGAGTCTGGGGCAAACACTGAAGCTTTCTTT. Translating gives CATSRESGANTEAFF.

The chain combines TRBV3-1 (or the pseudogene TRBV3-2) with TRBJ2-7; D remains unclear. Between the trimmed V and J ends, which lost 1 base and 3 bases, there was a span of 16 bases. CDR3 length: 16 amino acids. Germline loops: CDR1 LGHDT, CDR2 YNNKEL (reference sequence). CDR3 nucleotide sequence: TGTGCCAGCAGCCAAGGAAGCCCAGAGGTTGGCTACGAGCAGTACTTC. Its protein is CASSQGSPEVGYEQYF.

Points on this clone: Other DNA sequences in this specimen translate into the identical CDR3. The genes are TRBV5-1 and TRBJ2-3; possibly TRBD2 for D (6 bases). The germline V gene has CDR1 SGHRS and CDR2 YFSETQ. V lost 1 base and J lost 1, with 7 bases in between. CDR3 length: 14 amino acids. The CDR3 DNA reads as TGCGCCAGCAGCTTGCCTAGCGGCACAGATACGCAGTATTTT. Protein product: CASSLPSGTDTQYF.

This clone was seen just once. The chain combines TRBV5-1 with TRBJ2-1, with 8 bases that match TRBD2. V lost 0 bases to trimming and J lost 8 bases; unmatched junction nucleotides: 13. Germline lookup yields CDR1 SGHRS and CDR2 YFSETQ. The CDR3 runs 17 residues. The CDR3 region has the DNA TGCGCCAGCAGCTTGGCCGGGGGGGTCCCCGTGTTGGATGAGCAGTTCTTC. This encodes CASSLAGGVPVLDEQFF.

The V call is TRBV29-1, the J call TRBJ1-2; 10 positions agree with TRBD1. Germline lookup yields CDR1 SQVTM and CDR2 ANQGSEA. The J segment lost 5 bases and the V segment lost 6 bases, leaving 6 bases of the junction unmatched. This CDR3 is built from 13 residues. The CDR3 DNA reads TGCAGCGTCTTCGGACAGGGGGTTTATGGCTACACCTTC. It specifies CSVFGQGVYGYTF.

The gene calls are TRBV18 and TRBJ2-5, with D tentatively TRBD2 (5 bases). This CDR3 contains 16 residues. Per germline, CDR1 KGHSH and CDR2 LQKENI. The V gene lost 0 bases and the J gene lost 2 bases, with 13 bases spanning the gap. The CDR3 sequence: CASSPPVGVGQETQYF. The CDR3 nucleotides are TGTGCCAGCTCACCACCCGTCGGGGTAGGTCAAGAGACCCAGTACTTC.

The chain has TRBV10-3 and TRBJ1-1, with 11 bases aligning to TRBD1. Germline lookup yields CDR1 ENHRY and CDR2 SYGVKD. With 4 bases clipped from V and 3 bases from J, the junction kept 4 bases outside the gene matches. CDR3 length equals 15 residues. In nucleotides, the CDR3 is TGTGCCATCAGTGGAGGGACAGGGGGATACACTGAAGCTTTCTTT. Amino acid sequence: CAISGGTGGYTEAFF.

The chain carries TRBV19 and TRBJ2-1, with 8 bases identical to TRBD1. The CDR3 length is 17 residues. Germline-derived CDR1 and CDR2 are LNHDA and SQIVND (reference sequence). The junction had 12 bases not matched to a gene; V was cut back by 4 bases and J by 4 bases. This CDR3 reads CASSTHPDRAEYNEQFF. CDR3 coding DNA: TGTGCCAGTAGTACTCACCCGGACAGGGCGGAGTACAATGAGCAGTTCTTC.

As DNA, the CDR3 is TGTGCCAGCAGCAAAAAGTTACTAGCGGGAGGCGCGGTTGAGACCCAGTACTTC. This gives the protein CASSKKLLAGGAVETQYF. The chain couples TRBV21-1 to TRBJ2-5; the table's D call TRBD2 went unverified against the DNA. TRBV21-1 is termed a pseudogene. The CDR3 totals 18 residues.

CDR3 nucleotides: TGTGCCAGCAGCACGACAGGGGGCTCTCAGCCCCAGCATTTT. Encoded protein: CASSTTGGSQPQHF. V and J are TRBV7-9 and TRBJ1-5; 10 bases fit TRBD1. The V gene's germline CDR1 is SEHNR and CDR2 FQNEAQ (reference sequence). The trim removed 5 bases at V and 6 bases at J, leaving 4 bases unmatched. CDR3 length: 14 amino acids.

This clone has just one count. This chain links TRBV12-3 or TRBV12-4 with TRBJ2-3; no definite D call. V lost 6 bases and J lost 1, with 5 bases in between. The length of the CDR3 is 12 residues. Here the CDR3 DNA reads TGTGCCAGCAGCTCTGGCACAGATACGCAGTATTTT. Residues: CASSSGTDTQYF.

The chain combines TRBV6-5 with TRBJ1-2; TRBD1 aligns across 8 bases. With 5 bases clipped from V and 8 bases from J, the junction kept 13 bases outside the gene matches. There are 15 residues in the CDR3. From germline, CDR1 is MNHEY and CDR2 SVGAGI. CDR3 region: CASSPYTDRARGYTF. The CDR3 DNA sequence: TGTGCCAGCAGTCCTTACACGGACAGGGCGAGGGGCTACACCTTC.

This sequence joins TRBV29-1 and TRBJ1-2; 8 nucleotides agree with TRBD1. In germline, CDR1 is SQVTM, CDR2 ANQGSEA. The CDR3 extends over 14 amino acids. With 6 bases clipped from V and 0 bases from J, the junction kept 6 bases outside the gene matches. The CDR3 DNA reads TGCAGCGTGGCCACAGGGGGGTCTAACTATGGCTACACCTTC. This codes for CSVATGGSNYGYTF.

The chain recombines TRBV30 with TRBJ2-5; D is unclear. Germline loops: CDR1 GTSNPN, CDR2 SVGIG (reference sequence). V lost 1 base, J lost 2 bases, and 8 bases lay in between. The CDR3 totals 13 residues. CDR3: CAWSGGLQETQYF. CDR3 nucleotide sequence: TGTGCCTGGAGTGGCGGATTACAAGAGACCCAGTACTTC.